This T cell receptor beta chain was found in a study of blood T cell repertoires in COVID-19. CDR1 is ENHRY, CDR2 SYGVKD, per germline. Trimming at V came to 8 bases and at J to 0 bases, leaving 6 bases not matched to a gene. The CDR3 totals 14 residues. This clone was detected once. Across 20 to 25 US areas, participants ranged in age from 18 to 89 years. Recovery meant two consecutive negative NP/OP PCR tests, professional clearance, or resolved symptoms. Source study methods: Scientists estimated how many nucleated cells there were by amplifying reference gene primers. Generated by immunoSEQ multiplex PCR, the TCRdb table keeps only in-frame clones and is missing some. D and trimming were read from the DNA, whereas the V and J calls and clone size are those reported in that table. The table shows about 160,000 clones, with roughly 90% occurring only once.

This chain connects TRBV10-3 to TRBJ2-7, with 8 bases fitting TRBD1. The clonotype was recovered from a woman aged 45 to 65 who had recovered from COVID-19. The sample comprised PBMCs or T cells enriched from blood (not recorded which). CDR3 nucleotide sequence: TGTGCCATCTCTGGACAGGGAAACTCCTACGAGCAGTACTTC. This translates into CAISGQGNSYEQYF.